These 18 T cell receptor beta chains were sequenced from one sample in a study of identical twins. A single record per CDR3 protein comes from TCRdb applying MiXCR to the 5' RACE reads. The sample lists 1.5 million to 2 million distinct CDR3 sequences, around 29% occurring once. The sequenced sample was cord blood. The receptors come from a newborn girl in good health.

This clonotype was found a few times. The rearrangement joins TRBV7-2 to TRBJ2-7; no definite D call. The germline V gene encodes CDR1 SGHTA and CDR2 FQGNSA. This CDR3 has 15 residues. V dropped 5 bases and J dropped 0 bases, with 14 bases sitting between them. CDR3 sequence reads: CASSPSSRSSYEQYF. In DNA, the CDR3 is TGTGCCAGCAGCCCAAGTTCTCGAAGCTCCTACGAGCAGTACTTC.

A few counts support this clonotype. V is TRBV6-1 and J is TRBJ2-7, with unresolved D. The CDR3 contains 14 residues. CDR1 is MNHNS and CDR2 is SASEGT in the germline V gene. V lost 0 bases and J lost 3, with 9 bases in between. CDR3 region: CASSEAGQSYEQYF. CDR3 nucleotides: TGTGCCAGCAGTGAAGCCGGGCAGAGCTACGAGCAGTACTTC.

In its sample, this clonotype was seen many times. The chain has TRBV12-3 or TRBV12-4 and TRBJ2-3, with no clear D. The CDR3 spans 14 residues. Trimming took off 3 bases at V and 8 bases at J, with 15 bases between the two ends. In DNA form, the CDR3 reads TGTGCCAGCAGTTTCGCGGCGTCACAGACTACGCAGTATTTT. Amino acid sequence: CASSFAASQTTQYF.

Of note for this clonotype: This may come from a read error, since a much larger clone is one base off. This sequence joins TRBV29-1 and TRBJ2-3; TRBD2 aligns across 11 bases. The CDR3 runs 13 residues. The germline V gene has CDR1 SQVTM and CDR2 ANQGSEA. CDR3 DNA sequence: TGCGGCGCCGATAGCGGGGGGGCAGATACGCAGTATTTT. Its protein is CGADSGGADTQYF.

The chain combines TRBV4-1 with TRBJ2-1, with TRBD2 identical over 7 bases. Germline assignment: CDR1 MGHRA and CDR2 YSYEKL. The junction had 10 bases not matched to a gene; V was cut back by 0 bases and J by 8 bases. This CDR3 is built from 16 residues. In DNA form, the CDR3 reads TGCGCCAGCAGCCAAGATCCTGCGGGAGTCTTAGATGAGCAGTTCTTC. Translation gives CASSQDPAGVLDEQFF.

The chain carries TRBV20-1 and TRBJ2-4; tentative D call: TRBD1 (5 bases). The assigned J gene may be wrong: the sequence end matches TRBJ2-5 better. Germline-derived CDR1 and CDR2 are DFQATT and SNEGSKA (reference sequence). CDR3 length: 12 residues. CDR3 amino acids: CSASDKGETQYF. The CDR3 DNA reads as TGCAGTGCTAGTGATAAGGGGGAGACCCAGTACTTC.

The gene calls are TRBV20-1 and TRBJ2-3; TRBD1 agrees at 9 bases. V gave up 2 bases and J gave up 2 bases; unmatched junction bases: 5. This CDR3 comprises 15 residues. The germline V gene has CDR1 DFQATT and CDR2 SNEGSKA (reference sequence). The CDR3 spells CSARSGTGPTDTQYF. CDR3 bases: TGCAGTGCTAGATCCGGGACAGGGCCCACAGATACGCAGTATTTT.

The gene calls are TRBV7-9 and TRBJ2-3; D not resolved. This CDR3 is 12 amino acids long. Germline CDR1 SEHNR, CDR2 FQNEAQ (reference sequence). CDR3 nucleotide sequence: TGTGGAGGCGCTATGAACACAGATACGCAGTATTTT. Its translation: CGGAMNTDTQYF.

This chain links TRBV5-1 with TRBJ2-1, with D possibly being TRBD1 or TRBD2 (5 bases each). V shed 0 bases and J shed 7 bases, with 14 bases lying between them. The CDR3 length is 15 residues. The germline V gene has CDR1 SGHRS and CDR2 YFSETQ. In DNA, the CDR3 is TGCGCCAGCAGCTTGGTGGGGGAGAGTGATAATGAGCAGTTCTTC. It yields the protein CASSLVGESDNEQFF. Full variable domain (missing parts from reference TRBV5-1 and TRBJ2-1): KAGVTQTPRYLIKTRGQQVTLSCSPISGHRSVSWYQQTPGQGLQFLFEYFSETQRNKGNFPGRFSGRQFSNSRSEMNVSTLELGDSALYLCASSLVGESDNEQFFGPGTRLTVL.

About this clonotype itself: The DNA is left out, because the CDR3 cannot be placed on it with certainty; the CDR3 is given as TCRdb lists it. The rearrangement uses TRBV12-3 or TRBV12-4 and TRBJ1-2; the table's TRBD1 call for D was not verified on the DNA. Both ends counted, the CDR3 spans 12 residues. The chain's CDR3 is CASSILGDGYTF.

This clonotype was detected many times. V gene TRBV27 combines with J gene TRBJ1-5; D is undetermined. The CDR3 sequence is 15 residues long. The V gene's germline CDR1 is MNHEY and CDR2 SMNVEV (reference sequence). With 2 bases removed from V and 0 bases from J, the gap between germline ends came to 8 bases. This chain's CDR3 is CASSLERYSNQPQHF. The DNA for the CDR3 is TGTGCCAGCAGTTTAGAACGGTATAGCAATCAGCCCCAGCATTTT.

About this clonotype itself: An end of the junction does not agree with germline; a read error may underlie this. This sequence joins TRBV20-1 and TRBJ2-7; D is unclear. Germline V gene lookup returns CDR1 DFQATT and CDR2 SNEGSKA (reference sequence). This CDR3 spans 14 amino acids. The CDR3 DNA reads TGCAGTGCTAGCCCGAGACACGGCCCCTACGAGCGGTACTTC. This codes for CSASPRHGPYERYF.

The V call is TRBV6-1, the J call TRBJ2-1, with D maybe TRBD2 (6 bases). V gave up 3 bases and J gave up 8 bases, with 11 bases separating them. In germline, CDR1 is MNHNS, CDR2 SASEGT. The CDR3 contains 13 residues. The CDR3, as DNA: TGTGCCAGCAGTGAGTACCGCGGGGATGAGCAGTTCTTC. Its translation: CASSEYRGDEQFF.

The V call is TRBV28, the J call TRBJ2-7; tentatively, D is TRBD1 or TRBD2 (6 bases each). The J call may be mistaken, given a closer DNA end match to TRBJ2-5. The CDR3 length is 15 residues. The germline CDR1 and CDR2 sequences are MDHEN and SYDVKM. CDR3 loop: CASSPKGGRSETQYF. In DNA form, the CDR3 reads TGTGCCAGCAGTCCTAAAGGGGGGAGATCAGAGACCCAGTACTTC.

This clonotype has just a few counts. This chain connects TRBV3-1 to TRBJ2-3; no clear D. Germline V CDR1 and CDR2: LGHDT, YNNKEL (reference sequence). The CDR3 has 14 residues. V was trimmed by 1 base and J by 0 bases, leaving 5 bases between them. DNA for the CDR3: TGTGCCAGCAGCCAAGGTTGGAGCACAGATACGCAGTATTTT. Its protein product is CASSQGWSTDTQYF.

This clonotype was recorded many times. This chain joins TRBV28 and TRBJ2-1, with D unclear. V lost 6 bases and J 4 bases, leaving 7 bases between the germline ends. CDR1 is MDHEN and CDR2 is SYDVKM in the germline V gene. This CDR3 has 12 residues. In nucleotides, the CDR3 is TGTGCCAGCAGGCCTCGATACAATGAGCAGTTCTTC. This encodes CASRPRYNEQFF.

The table lists this clonotype with many counts. This chain links TRBV29-1 with TRBJ1-2; D is unresolved. Germline assignment: CDR1 SQVTM and CDR2 ANQGSEA. Trimming took 4 bases from V and 0 from J, leaving 18 bases between them. This CDR3 spans 16 amino acids. The CDR3 DNA follows: TGCAGCGTTGTACGGCCTCTCTACTTAGCTAACTATGGCTACACCTTC. It translates to CSVVRPLYLANYGYTF.

This clonotype was seen repeatedly, ten times or more. This rearrangement joins TRBV7-2 to TRBJ2-5; 11 nucleotides agree with TRBD2. The CDR3 is made up of 15 amino acids. The germline V gene has CDR1 SGHTA and CDR2 FQGNSA. V trimming: 3 bases; J trimming: 3 bases; junction bases outside the gene matches: 3. DNA of the CDR3: TGTGCCAGCAGCTTCGATAGCGGGAGGGAAGAGACCCAGTACTTC. Residues: CASSFDSGREETQYF.